The next 10 T cell receptor beta chains were all read from a single sample in a study of T cells after yellow fever vaccination. TCRdb fed the 5' RACE reads into MiXCR, producing one record per CDR3 protein. Among 80,000 to 100,000 distinct CDR3 sequences listed, about 8.8% were seen once. Sequences were derived from CD8+ T cells not binding an NS4B(214-222) dextramer, sorted from PBMCs, sampled roughly 14 days after the first yellow fever vaccination. The receptors stem from a man in his late teens or twenties who received the YFV17D yellow fever vaccine.

This clonotype was observed at least ten times. The genes are TRBV6-2 or TRBV6-3 and TRBJ2-5; D might be TRBD1 or TRBD2, each matching 5 bases. Between the trimmed V and J ends, which lost 6 bases and 1 base, there was a span of 21 bases. Germline loops: CDR1 MNHEY, CDR2 SVGEGT. CDR3 length: 17 residues. CDR3 in amino acids: CASRMSIRDLRQETQYF. The CDR3 nucleotides read TGTGCCAGCAGGATGAGCATCAGGGACCTCCGCCAAGAGACCCAGTACTTC.

This clonotype was seen at least ten times. The chain joins TRBV6-4 to TRBJ2-2, with 9 bases aligning to TRBD1. The length of the CDR3 is 15 residues. V was clipped by 3 bases and J by 4 bases; unmatched bases: 3. Germline V gene data show CDR1 as MRHNA and CDR2 as SNTAGT. As DNA, the CDR3 is TGTGCCAGCAGTGAGGAGACAGGGGGCACCGGGGAGCTGTTTTTT. Amino acid sequence: CASSEETGGTGELFF.

The chain is built from TRBV5-6 and TRBJ2-3; D unclear. The CDR3 totals 12 residues. Trimming stripped 3 bases from V and 1 base from J, with 3 bases between. Germline CDR1 and CDR2: SGHDT and YYEEEE. The CDR3 protein is CASSWGTDTQYF. CDR3 nucleotides: TGTGCCAGCAGCTGGGGCACAGATACGCAGTATTTT.

J is TRBJ2-1 and V is TRBV2, with D maybe TRBD2 (5 bases). Between the trimmed V and J ends, which lost 10 bases and 9 bases, there was a span of 19 bases. CDR3 length equals 13 residues. Germline V gene sequence: CDR1 SNHLY, CDR2 FYNNEI. CDR3 DNA sequence: TGTGCCATTCCACTAGATTCCATAGGTGAGCAGTTCTTC. Its translation is CAIPLDSIGEQFF. The complete variable domain, with remaining parts taken from reference TRBV2 and TRBJ2-1, reads EPEVTQTPSHQVTQMGQEVILRCVPISNHLYFYWYRQILGQKVEFLVSFYNNEISEKSEIFDDQFSVERPDGSNFTLKIRSTKLEDSAMYFCAIPLDSIGEQFFGPGTRLTVL.

This chain connects TRBV5-1 to TRBJ2-3; TRBD1 matches 10 bases. With V trimmed by 6 bases and J by 4 bases, 11 bases remained unmatched. Germline V gene lookup returns CDR1 SGHRS and CDR2 YFSETQ. The CDR3 consists of 16 residues. CDR3 nucleotide sequence: TGCGCCAGCACCCCGACAGGGGGCAGTCTTCCAGATACGCAGTATTTT. It yields the protein CASTPTGGSLPDTQYF.

This clonotype was found a few times. The chain recombines TRBV7-9 with TRBJ1-1; D is perhaps TRBD1 (5 bases). CDR1 SEHNR and CDR2 FQNEAQ come from the germline V gene (reference sequence). The CDR3 consists of 14 residues. With 5 bases removed from V and 6 bases from J, the gap between germline ends came to 16 bases. The CDR3 protein is CASSPTAGYSEAFF. CDR3 nucleotide sequence: TGTGCCAGCAGCCCGACAGCGGGTTACTCTGAAGCTTTCTTT.

As for this clonotype: One end of the junction is discordant with germline, which a read error may explain. The chain carries TRBV6-5 and TRBJ2-5; 7 bases map to TRBD2. Germline CDR1 and CDR2: MNHEY and SVGAGI. This CDR3 is built from 17 residues. CDR3 loop: CDSSYSSSGEGRETQYF. The CDR3 nucleotides are TGTGACAGCAGTTACTCGAGCAGCGGGGAGGGGAGAGAGACCCAGTACTTC.

This clonotype has ten or more counts. The V gene is TRBV7-2, the J gene TRBJ2-1; 8 bases line up with TRBD2. Germline CDR1 SGHTA, CDR2 FQGNSA. V was pared by 1 base and J by 7 bases, with 6 bases of the junction left unmatched. The length of the CDR3 is 15 residues. CDR3 amino acids: CASSLVPAGVNEQFF. The DNA for the CDR3 is TGTGCCAGCAGCTTAGTCCCAGCGGGGGTGAATGAGCAGTTCTTC.

This sequence joins TRBV6-5 and TRBJ1-6, with D unresolved. This CDR3 has 12 amino acids. Germline V gene sequence: CDR1 MNHEY, CDR2 SVGAGI. Between the trimmed V and J ends, which lost 8 bases and 4 bases, there was a span of 6 bases. The DNA of the CDR3 is TGTGCCAGCGCCCCATATAATTCACCCCTCCACTTT. It codes for CASAPYNSPLHF.

This clonotype was recorded a few times. This chain links TRBV25-1 with TRBJ1-2, with D hard to call. The V end was cut by 1 base, the J end by 4 bases, with 10 bases between. Germline V gene lookup returns CDR1 MGHDK and CDR2 SYGVNS. CDR3 length equals 14 residues. The CDR3 sequence: CASSESPRTYGYTF. CDR3 nucleotide sequence: TGTGCCAGCAGTGAATCCCCGCGGACCTATGGCTACACCTTC.